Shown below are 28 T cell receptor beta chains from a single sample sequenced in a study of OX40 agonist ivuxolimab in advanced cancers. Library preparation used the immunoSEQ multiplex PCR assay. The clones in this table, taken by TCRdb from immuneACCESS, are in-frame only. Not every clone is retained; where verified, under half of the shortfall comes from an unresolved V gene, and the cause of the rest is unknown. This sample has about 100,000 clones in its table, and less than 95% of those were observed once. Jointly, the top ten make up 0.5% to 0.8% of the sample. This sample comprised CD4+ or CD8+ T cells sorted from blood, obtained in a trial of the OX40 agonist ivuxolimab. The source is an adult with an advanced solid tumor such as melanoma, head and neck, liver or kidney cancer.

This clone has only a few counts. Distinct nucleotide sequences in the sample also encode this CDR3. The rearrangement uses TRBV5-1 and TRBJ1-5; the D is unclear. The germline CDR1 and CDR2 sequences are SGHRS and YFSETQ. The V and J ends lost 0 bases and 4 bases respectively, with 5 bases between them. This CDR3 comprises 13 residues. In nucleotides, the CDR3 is TGCGCCAGCAGCTTGGACGGGAATCAGCCCCAGCATTTT. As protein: CASSLDGNQPQHF.

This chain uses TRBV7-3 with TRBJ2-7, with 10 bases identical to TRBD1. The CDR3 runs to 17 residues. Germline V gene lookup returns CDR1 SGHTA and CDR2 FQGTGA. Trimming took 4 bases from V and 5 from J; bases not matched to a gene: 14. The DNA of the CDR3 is TGTGCCAGCAGCTATAACCCCAGACAGGGGGCGACTAACGAGCAGTACTTC. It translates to CASSYNPRQGATNEQYF.

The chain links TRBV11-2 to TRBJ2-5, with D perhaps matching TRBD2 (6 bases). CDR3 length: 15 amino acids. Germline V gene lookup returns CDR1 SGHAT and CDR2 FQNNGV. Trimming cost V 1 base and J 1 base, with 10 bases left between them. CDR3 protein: CASSLGAGSQETQYF. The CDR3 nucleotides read TGTGCCAGCAGCTTAGGGGCGGGGAGCCAAGAGACCCAGTACTTC.

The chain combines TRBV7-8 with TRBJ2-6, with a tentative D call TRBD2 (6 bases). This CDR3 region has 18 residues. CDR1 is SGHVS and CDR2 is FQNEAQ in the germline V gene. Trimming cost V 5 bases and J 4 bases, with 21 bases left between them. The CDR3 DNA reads TGTGCCAGCAGCCTGCTAGCGAGCTGGGGATTGGGGGCCAACGTCCTGACTTTC. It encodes CASSLLASWGLGANVLTF. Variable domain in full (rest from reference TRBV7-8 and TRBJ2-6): GAGVSQSPRYKVAKRGQDVALRCDPISGHVSLFWYQQALGQGPEFLTYFQNEAQLDKSGLPSDRFFAERPEGSVSTLKIQRTQQEDSAVYLCASSLLASWGLGANVLTFGAGSRLTVL.

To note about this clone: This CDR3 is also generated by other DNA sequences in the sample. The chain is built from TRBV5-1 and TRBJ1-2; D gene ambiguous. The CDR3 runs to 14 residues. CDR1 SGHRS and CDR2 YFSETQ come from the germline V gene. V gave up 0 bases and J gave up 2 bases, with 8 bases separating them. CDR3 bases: TGCGCCAGCAGCTTGGGGCAGTGGAACTATGGCTACACCTTC. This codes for CASSLGQWNYGYTF.

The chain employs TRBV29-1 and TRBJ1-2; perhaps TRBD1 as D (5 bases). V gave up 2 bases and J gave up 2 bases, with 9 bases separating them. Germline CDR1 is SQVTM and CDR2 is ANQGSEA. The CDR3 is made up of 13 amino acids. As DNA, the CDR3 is TGCAGCGTTGAAAGGGGTCCAAACTATGGCTACACCTTC. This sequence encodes CSVERGPNYGYTF. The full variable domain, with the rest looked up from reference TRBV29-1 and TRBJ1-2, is SAVISQKPSRDICQRGTSLTIQCQVDSQVTMMFWYRQQPGQSLTLIATANQGSEATYESGFVIDKFPISRPNLTFSTLTVSNMSPEDSSIYLCSVERGPNYGYTFGSGTRLTVV.

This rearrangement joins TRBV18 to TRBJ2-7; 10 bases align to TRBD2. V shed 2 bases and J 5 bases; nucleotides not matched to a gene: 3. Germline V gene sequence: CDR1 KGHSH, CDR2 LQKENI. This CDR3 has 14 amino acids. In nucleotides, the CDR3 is TGTGCCAGCTCACCAGCTAGCGGGAGCGACGAGCAGTACTTC. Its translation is CASSPASGSDEQYF. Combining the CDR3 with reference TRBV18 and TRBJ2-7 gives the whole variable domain NAGVMQNPRHLVRRRGQEARLRCSPMKGHSHVYWYRQLPEEGLKFMVYLQKENIIDESGMPKERFSAEFPKEGPSILRIQQVVRGDSAAYFCASSPASGSDEQYFGPGTRLTVT.

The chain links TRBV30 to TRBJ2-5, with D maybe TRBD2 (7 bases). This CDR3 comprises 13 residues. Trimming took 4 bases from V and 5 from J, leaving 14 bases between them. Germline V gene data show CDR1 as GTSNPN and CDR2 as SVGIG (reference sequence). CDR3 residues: CAWTGGARETQYF. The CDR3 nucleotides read TGTGCCTGGACTGGGGGGGCGCGGGAGACCCAGTACTTC.

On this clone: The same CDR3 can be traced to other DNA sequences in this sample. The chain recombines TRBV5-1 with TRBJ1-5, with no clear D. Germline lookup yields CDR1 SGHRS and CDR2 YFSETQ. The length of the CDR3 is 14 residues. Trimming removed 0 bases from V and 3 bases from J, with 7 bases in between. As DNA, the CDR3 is TGCGCCAGCAGCTTGGGCGGAAACAATCAGCCCCAGCATTTT. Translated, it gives CASSLGGNNQPQHF.

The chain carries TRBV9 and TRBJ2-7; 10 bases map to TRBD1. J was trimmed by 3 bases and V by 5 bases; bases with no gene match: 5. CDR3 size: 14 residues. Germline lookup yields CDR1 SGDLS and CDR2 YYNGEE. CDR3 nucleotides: TGTGCCAGCAGGGGCCGGGACAGGGGCTACGAGCAGTACTTC. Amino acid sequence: CASRGRDRGYEQYF.

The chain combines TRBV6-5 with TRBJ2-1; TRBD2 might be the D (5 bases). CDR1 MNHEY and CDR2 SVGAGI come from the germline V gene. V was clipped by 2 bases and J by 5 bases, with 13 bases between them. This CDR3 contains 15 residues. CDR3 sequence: CASSYSRLANNEQFF. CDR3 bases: TGTGCCAGCAGTTACAGTCGGCTAGCCAACAATGAGCAGTTCTTC.

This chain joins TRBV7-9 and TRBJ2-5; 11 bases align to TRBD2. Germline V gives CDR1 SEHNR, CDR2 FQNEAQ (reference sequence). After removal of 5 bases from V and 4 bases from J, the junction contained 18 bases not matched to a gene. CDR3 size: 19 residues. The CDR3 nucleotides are TGTGCCAGCAGCCCTCCCTGGGGATTTAGCGGGGGGGCCCGAGAGACCCAGTACTTC. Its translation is CASSPPWGFSGGARETQYF.

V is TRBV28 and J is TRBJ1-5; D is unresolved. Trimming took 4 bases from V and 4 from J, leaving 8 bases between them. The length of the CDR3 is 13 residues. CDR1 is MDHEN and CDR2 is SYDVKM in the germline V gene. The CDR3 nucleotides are TGTGCCAGCAGTTGGGTCTCGAATCAGCCCCAGCATTTT. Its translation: CASSWVSNQPQHF.

CDR3 in amino acids: CASSLGSGRRTDTQYF. As DNA, the CDR3 is TGTGCCAGCAGCTTAGGATCCGGACGTCGCACAGATACGCAGTATTTT. The chain couples TRBV7-9 to TRBJ2-3; D gene unclear. CDR3 size: 16 residues. Germline CDR1 and CDR2: SEHNR and FQNEAQ (reference sequence). Trimming took 1 base from V and 1 from J, leaving 12 bases between them.

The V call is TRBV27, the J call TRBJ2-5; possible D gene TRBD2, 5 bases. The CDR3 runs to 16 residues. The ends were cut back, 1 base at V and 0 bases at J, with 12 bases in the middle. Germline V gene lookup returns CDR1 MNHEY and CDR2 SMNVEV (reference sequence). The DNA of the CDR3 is TGTGCCAGCAGTTTATGGGCTAGCCGCTACCAAGAGACCCAGTACTTC. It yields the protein CASSLWASRYQETQYF.

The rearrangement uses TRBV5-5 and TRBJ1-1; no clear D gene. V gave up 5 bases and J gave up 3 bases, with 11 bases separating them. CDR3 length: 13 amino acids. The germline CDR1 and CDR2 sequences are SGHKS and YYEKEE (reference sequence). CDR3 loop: CASRATGDTEAFF. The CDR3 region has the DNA TGTGCCAGCAGGGCTACCGGGGACACTGAAGCTTTCTTT.

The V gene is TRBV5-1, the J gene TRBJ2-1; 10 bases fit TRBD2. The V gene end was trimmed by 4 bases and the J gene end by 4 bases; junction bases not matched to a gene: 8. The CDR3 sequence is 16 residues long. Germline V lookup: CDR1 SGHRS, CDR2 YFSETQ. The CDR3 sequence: CASSIGTSADYNEQFF. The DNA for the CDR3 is TGCGCCAGCAGCATCGGGACTAGCGCGGATTACAATGAGCAGTTCTTC.

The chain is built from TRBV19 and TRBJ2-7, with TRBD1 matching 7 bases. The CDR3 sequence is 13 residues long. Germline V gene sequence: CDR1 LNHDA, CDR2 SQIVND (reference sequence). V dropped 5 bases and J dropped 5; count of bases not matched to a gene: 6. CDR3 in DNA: TGTGCCAGTAGTGACCGACAGGGCAACGAGCAGTACTTC. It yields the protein CASSDRQGNEQYF.

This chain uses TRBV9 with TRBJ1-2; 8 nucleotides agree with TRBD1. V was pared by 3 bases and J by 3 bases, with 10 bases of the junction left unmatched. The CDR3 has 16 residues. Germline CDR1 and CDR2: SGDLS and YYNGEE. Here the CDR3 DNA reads TGTGCCAGCAGCGAACCCATACAGGGGGAGTACTATGGCTACACCTTC. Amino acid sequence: CASSEPIQGEYYGYTF.

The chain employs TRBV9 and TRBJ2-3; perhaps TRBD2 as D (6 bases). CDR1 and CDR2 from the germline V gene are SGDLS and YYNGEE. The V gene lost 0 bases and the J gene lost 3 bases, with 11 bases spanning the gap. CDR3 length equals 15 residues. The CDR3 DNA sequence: TGTGCCAGCAGCGTAGACCCCCGGGAGACAGATACGCAGTATTTT. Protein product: CASSVDPRETDTQYF.

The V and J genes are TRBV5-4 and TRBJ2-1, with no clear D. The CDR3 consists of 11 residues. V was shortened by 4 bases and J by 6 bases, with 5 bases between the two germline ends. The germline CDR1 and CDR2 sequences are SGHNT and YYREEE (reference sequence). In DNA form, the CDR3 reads TGTGCCAGCAGCCGAACCAATGAGCAGTTCTTC. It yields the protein CASSRTNEQFF.

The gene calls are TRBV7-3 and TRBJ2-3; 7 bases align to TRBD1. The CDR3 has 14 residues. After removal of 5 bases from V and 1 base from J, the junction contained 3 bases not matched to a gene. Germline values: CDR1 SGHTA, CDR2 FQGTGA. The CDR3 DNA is TGTGCCAGCAGCCCTGGACAGGGCACAGATACGCAGTATTTT. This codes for CASSPGQGTDTQYF.

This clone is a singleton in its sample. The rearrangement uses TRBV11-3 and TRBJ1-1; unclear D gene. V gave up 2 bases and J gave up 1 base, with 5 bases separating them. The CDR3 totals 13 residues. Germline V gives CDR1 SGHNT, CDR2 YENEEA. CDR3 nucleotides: TGTGCCAGCAGCTTATTGGCGAACACTGAAGCTTTCTTT. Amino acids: CASSLLANTEAFF.

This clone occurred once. The CDR3 DNA follows: TGTGCCATCAGTGATGGCAGGGACGATGAGCAGTTCTTC. As protein: CAISDGRDDEQFF. This sequence joins TRBV10-3 and TRBJ2-1, with D perhaps matching TRBD1 or TRBD2 (5 bases each). Germline CDR1 ENHRY, CDR2 SYGVKD. This CDR3 region has 13 residues. V was clipped by 3 bases and J by 8 bases, with 11 bases between them.

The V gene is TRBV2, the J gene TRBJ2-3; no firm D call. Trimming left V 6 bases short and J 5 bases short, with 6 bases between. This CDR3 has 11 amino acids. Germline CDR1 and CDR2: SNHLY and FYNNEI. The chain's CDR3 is CASRAVDTQYF. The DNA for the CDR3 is TGTGCCAGCAGAGCAGTAGATACGCAGTATTTT.

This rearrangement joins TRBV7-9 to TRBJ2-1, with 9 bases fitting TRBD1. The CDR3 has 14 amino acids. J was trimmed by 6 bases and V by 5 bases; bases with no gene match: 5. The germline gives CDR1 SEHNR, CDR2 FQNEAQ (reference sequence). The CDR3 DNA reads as TGTGCCAGCAGCCCGACGGACAGGGGCAATGAGCAGTTCTTC. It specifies CASSPTDRGNEQFF.

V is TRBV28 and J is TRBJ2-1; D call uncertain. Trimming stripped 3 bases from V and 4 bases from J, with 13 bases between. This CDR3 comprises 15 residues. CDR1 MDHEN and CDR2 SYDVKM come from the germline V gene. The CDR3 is CASSFRNNPYNEQFF. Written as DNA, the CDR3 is TGTGCCAGCAGTTTTAGGAACAACCCTTACAATGAGCAGTTCTTC.

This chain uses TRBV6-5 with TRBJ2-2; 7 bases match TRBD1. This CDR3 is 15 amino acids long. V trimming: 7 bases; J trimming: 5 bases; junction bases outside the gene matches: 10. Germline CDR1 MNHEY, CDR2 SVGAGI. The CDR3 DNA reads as TGTGCCAGCACCCCAAGACAGGGCTTGACCGGGGAGCTGTTTTTT. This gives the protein CASTPRQGLTGELFF.